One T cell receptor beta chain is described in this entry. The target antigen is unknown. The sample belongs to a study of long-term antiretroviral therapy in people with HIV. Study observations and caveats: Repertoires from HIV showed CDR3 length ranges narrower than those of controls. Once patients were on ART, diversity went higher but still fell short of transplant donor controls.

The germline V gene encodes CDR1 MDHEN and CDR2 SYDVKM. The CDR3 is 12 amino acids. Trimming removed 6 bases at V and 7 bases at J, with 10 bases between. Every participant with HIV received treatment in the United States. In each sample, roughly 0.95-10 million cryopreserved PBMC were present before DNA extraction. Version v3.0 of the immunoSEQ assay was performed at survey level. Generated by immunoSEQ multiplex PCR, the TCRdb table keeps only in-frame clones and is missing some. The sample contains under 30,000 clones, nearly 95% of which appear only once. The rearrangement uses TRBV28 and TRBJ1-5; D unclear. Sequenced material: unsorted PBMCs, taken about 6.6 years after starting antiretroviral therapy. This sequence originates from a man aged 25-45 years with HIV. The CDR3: CASSPVRQPQHF. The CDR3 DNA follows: TGTGCCAGCAGCCCAGTCAGGCAGCCCCAGCATTTT.